This is a list of T cell receptor beta chains from one sample in a study of CD8 T cells in Susac syndrome. TCRdb reanalysed the immunoSEQ multiplex PCR reads using MiXCR and keeps one entry per CDR3 protein. The sample yields some 210,000 distinct CDR3 sequences, about 94% seen once. The sequenced material came from CD4+ T cells from PBMCs. The receptors derive from a human donor with Susac syndrome. Each CDR3 is given with its conserved first and last residue. Fields, in order: clone size, D gene, V gene, J gene, CDR3 DNA, CDR3 protein. The D gene is left open where the match is weak. Only some rows state a clone size, as once, few, many or a class for expanded clones.

size: .; D: TRBD1; V: TRBV7-9; J: TRBJ1-5; DNA: TGTGCCAGCAGCTTAGCGGCGGTAGGACAGGGTATTCAGCCCCAGCATTTT; CDR3: CASSLAAVGQGIQPQHF
size: .; D: .; V: TRBV18; J: TRBJ1-4; DNA: TGTGCCAGCTCACCGAGGATAGCAACTAATGAAAAACTGTTTTTT; CDR3: CASSPRIATNEKLFF
size: .; D: .; V: TRBV2; J: TRBJ1-1; DNA: TGTGCCAGCAGTGAATATGGGGCGGCGGCCCTCCCTGAAGCTTTCTTT; CDR3: CASSEYGAAALPEAFF
size: .; D: .; V: TRBV7-2; J: TRBJ2-7; DNA: TGTGCCAGCAGTAAGGGTGGCAGAGCCTACGAGCAGTACTTC; CDR3: CASSKGGRAYEQYF
size: .; D: TRBD1; V: TRBV6-5; J: TRBJ1-1; DNA: TGTGCCAGCGGTCCACACAGGGGCATGAACACTGAAGCTTTCTTT; CDR3: CASGPHRGMNTEAFF
size: .; D: .; V: TRBV18; J: TRBJ1-6; DNA: TGTGCCAGCTCTCCGGAAGCCCACGGTAATTCACCCCTCCACTTT; CDR3: CASSPEAHGNSPLHF
size: .; D: TRBD2; V: TRBV7-2; J: TRBJ2-3; DNA: TGTGCCAGCAGCTTAGCGAGGGGACTAGCGGGGACAGATACGCAGTATTTT; CDR3: CASSLARGLAGTDTQYF
size: .; D: TRBD1; V: TRBV11-2; J: TRBJ2-2; DNA: TGTGCCAGCAGCTTCACAGGGGGGAAGACCGGGGAGCTGTTTTTT; CDR3: CASSFTGGKTGELFF
size: .; D: TRBD2; V: TRBV20-1; J: TRBJ2-3; DNA: TGCAGTGCTAGAGATCGGCGCGGGGGGGCCTTCGCAGATACGCAGTATTTT; CDR3: CSARDRRGGAFADTQYF
size: .; D: .; V: TRBV20-1; J: TRBJ1-6; DNA: TGCAGTGCTAGAGATCCAGGGAGAGATTCACCCCTCCACTTT; CDR3: CSARDPGRDSPLHF
size: .; D: TRBD2; V: TRBV7-2; J: TRBJ2-4; DNA: TGTGCCAGCAGCTTAGCTTTGGCTAGCGGGGGGGCCCAAAACATTCAGTACTTC; CDR3: CASSLALASGGAQNIQYF
size: .; D: .; V: TRBV20-1; J: TRBJ1-2; DNA: TGCAGTGCGACACCCTTCGACAGGCTAGCTAACTATGGCTACACCTTC; CDR3: CSATPFDRLANYGYTF
size: .; D: .; V: TRBV20-1; J: TRBJ2-1; DNA: TGCAGTGCTAGAGGGAGACACGGGGGCAATGAGCAGTTCTTC; CDR3: CSARGRHGGNEQFF
size: .; D: .; V: TRBV5-8; J: TRBJ1-2; DNA: TGTGCCAGCAGCTCTACTTGGGGCTACACCTTC; CDR3: CASSSTWGYTF
size: .; D: TRBD1; V: TRBV3-1; J: TRBJ1-6; DNA: TGTGCCAGCAGCCAAGAAGCGGGACAGGGGTACTCAAGCTCCTATAATTCACCCCTCCACTTT; CDR3: CASSQEAGQGYSSSYNSPLHF
size: .; D: TRBD1; V: TRBV20-1; J: TRBJ1-5; DNA: TGCAGTGCTCACCCCGGGACAGGGGGCAGTCAGCCCCAGCATTTT; CDR3: CSAHPGTGGSQPQHF
size: once; D: .; V: TRBV20-1; J: TRBJ2-2; DNA: TGCAGTGCTCCCGTTAAAACCGGGGAGCTGTTTTTT; CDR3: CSAPVKTGELFF
size: .; D: .; V: TRBV24-1; J: TRBJ2-5; DNA: TGTGCCACCAGTGACCCGGGAGCGGAGACCCAGTACTTC; CDR3: CATSDPGAETQYF
size: .; D: .; V: TRBV20-1; J: TRBJ1-1; DNA: TGCAGTGCCCTTATAATGAACACTGAAGCTTTCTTT; CDR3: CSALIMNTEAFF
size: once; D: TRBD1; V: TRBV20-1; J: TRBJ1-5; DNA: TGCAGTGCTAGATCGGACAGGGTGGGTGAGCCCCAGCATTTT; CDR3: CSARSDRVGEPQHF
size: .; D: TRBD1; V: TRBV5-1; J: TRBJ1-1; DNA: TGCGCCAGCAGTAGGGACAGGGAGGGTGAAGCTTTCTTT; CDR3: CASSRDREGEAFF
size: .; D: .; V: TRBV6-6; J: TRBJ1-1; DNA: TGTGCCAGCAGTCGTACCACAGGGCCCACTGAAGCTTTCTTT; CDR3: CASSRTTGPTEAFF
size: .; D: .; V: TRBV30; J: TRBJ1-6; DNA: TGTGCCTGGGCCTTACTGGGGACCTCACCCCTCCACTTT; CDR3: CAWALLGTSPLHF
size: .; D: .; V: TRBV6-2/TRBV6-3; J: TRBJ2-2; DNA: TGTGCCAGCAGTTACTCGCCAGGGAGTTCGAACACCGGGGAGCTGTTTTTT; CDR3: CASSYSPGSSNTGELFF
size: .; D: TRBD2; V: TRBV20-1; J: TRBJ2-7; DNA: TGCAGTGGGGCAGGGAGGACTAGCCCATACGAGCAGTACTTC; CDR3: CSGAGRTSPYEQYF
size: .; D: TRBD1; V: TRBV28; J: TRBJ1-5; DNA: TGTGTAACGGGACAGGGTAATCAGCCCCAGCATTTT; CDR3: CVTGQGNQPQHF
size: .; D: .; V: TRBV20-1; J: TRBJ2-7; DNA: TGCAGTGCTCCTGAGGGTGGGGGCTACGAGCAGTACTTC; CDR3: CSAPEGGGYEQYF
size: .; D: .; V: TRBV13; J: TRBJ1-2; DNA: TGTGCCAGCAGCTTAGAAATGGACTATGGCTACACCTTC; CDR3: CASSLEMDYGYTF
size: .; D: .; V: TRBV20-1; J: TRBJ2-5; DNA: TGCAGTGCTAGAGATCGAAAGTTCGAAGAGACCCAGTACTTC; CDR3: CSARDRKFEETQYF
size: .; D: .; V: TRBV12-3/TRBV12-4; J: TRBJ2-1; DNA: TGTGCCAGCAGCCCTTCGGGGGCGAACAATGAGCAGTTCTTC; CDR3: CASSPSGANNEQFF
size: .; D: .; V: TRBV24-1; J: TRBJ2-2; DNA: TGTGCCACCAGAGATTACGCCGGGGAGCTGTTTTTT; CDR3: CATRDYAGELFF
size: .; D: .; V: TRBV20-1; J: TRBJ1-2; DNA: TGCAGTGTCCGGTTGGACTATGGCTACACCTTC; CDR3: CSVRLDYGYTF
size: .; D: TRBD1; V: TRBV20-1; J: TRBJ2-5; DNA: TGCAGTGCTAGGACAGGGGGCCGCCAGACCCAGTACTTC; CDR3: CSARTGGRQTQYF
size: .; D: TRBD1; V: TRBV7-2; J: TRBJ1-1; DNA: TGTGCCAGCAGCCCAGCCGGACAGGGATATAACACTGAAGCTTTCTTT; CDR3: CASSPAGQGYNTEAFF
size: .; D: .; V: TRBV6-5; J: TRBJ1-2; DNA: TGTGCCAGCAGTTACAGGGCCGGCTATGGCTACACCTTC; CDR3: CASSYRAGYGYTF
size: once; D: .; V: TRBV24-1; J: TRBJ2-1; DNA: TGTGCCACCAGTGATGTCTCTAAAGGGAACAATGAGCAGTTCTTC; CDR3: CATSDVSKGNNEQFF
size: few; D: TRBD2; V: TRBV5-6; J: TRBJ2-1; DNA: TGTGCCAGCAGCGATAGCGGGGGTTCGTACAATGAGCAGTTCTTC; CDR3: CASSDSGGSYNEQFF
size: .; D: TRBD1; V: TRBV7-9; J: TRBJ2-2; DNA: TGTGCCAGCAAGACAGGGACGGGCACCGGGGAGCTGTTTTTT; CDR3: CASKTGTGTGELFF
size: .; D: .; V: TRBV24-1; J: TRBJ1-1; DNA: TGTGCCACCAGTGATTTGGATCGCACTGAAGCTTTCTTT; CDR3: CATSDLDRTEAFF
size: .; D: TRBD1; V: TRBV3-1; J: TRBJ2-3; DNA: TGTGCCAGCAGCCAAGATCGGACAGGGCCAGATACGCAGTATTTT; CDR3: CASSQDRTGPDTQYF
size: .; D: TRBD2; V: TRBV2; J: TRBJ2-4; DNA: TGTGCCAGCAGTGAACCTAGCGGCGCAAAAAACATTCAGTACTTC; CDR3: CASSEPSGAKNIQYF
size: .; D: TRBD1; V: TRBV28; J: TRBJ2-1; DNA: TGTGCCAGCAGATTTAGAAGCTCGGGACAGAACTACAATGAGCAGTTCTTC; CDR3: CASRFRSSGQNYNEQFF
size: .; D: .; V: TRBV7-7; J: TRBJ2-6; DNA: TGTGCTGTAACGGACAGCTCTGGGGCCAACGTCCTGACTTTC; CDR3: CAVTDSSGANVLTF
size: .; D: .; V: TRBV11-2; J: TRBJ1-6; DNA: TGTGCCAGCAGCTTCGGGCGACAGAATTCACCCCTCCACTTT; CDR3: CASSFGRQNSPLHF
size: .; D: TRBD2; V: TRBV30; J: TRBJ2-5; DNA: TGTGCCTGCCCGGGGAGGGGACAGACCCAGTACTTC; CDR3: CACPGRGQTQYF
size: .; D: TRBD1; V: TRBV5-6; J: TRBJ1-2; DNA: TGTGCCAGCAGCTTGGAAGGGCGGACAGGCGAGAACTATGGCTACACCTTC; CDR3: CASSLEGRTGENYGYTF
size: once; D: TRBD2; V: TRBV15; J: TRBJ2-7; DNA: TGTGCCACCAGCGGCGGCGGTAGCGGGGTCTTTTACGAGCAGTACTTC; CDR3: CATSGGGSGVFYEQYF
size: .; D: TRBD2; V: TRBV7-9; J: TRBJ2-7; DNA: TGTGCCAGCACTTTAGCGGGAAACTACGAGCAGTACTTC; CDR3: CASTLAGNYEQYF
size: .; D: .; V: TRBV15; J: TRBJ2-5; DNA: TGTGCCACCAGCCCAGCGGAACAAGAGACCCAGTACTTC; CDR3: CATSPAEQETQYF
size: .; D: TRBD2; V: TRBV9; J: TRBJ2-3; DNA: TGTGCCAGCAGCAAAGGGAGGGCGGGGGGCCCGGGAGATACGCAGTATTTT; CDR3: CASSKGRAGGPGDTQYF
size: .; D: .; V: TRBV25-1; J: TRBJ1-2; DNA: TGTGCCAGCAGTGATCGACTGAGCGGCTACACCTTC; CDR3: CASSDRLSGYTF
size: .; D: TRBD1; V: TRBV19; J: TRBJ1-2; DNA: TGTGCCAGTGTTCCCGGGACAGTTAATAATGGCTACACCTTC; CDR3: CASVPGTVNNGYTF
size: .; D: TRBD1; V: TRBV2; J: TRBJ2-7; DNA: TGTGCCAGCAACCGCCGGACAGGGGGGGACTACGAGCAGTACTTC; CDR3: CASNRRTGGDYEQYF
size: .; D: .; V: TRBV29-1; J: TRBJ1-4; DNA: TGCAGCGTTGGTAGTTCAACTAATGAAAAACTGTTTTTT; CDR3: CSVGSSTNEKLFF
size: .; D: .; V: TRBV20-1; J: TRBJ1-3; DNA: TGCAGTGCTAGAGACCTATCTGTCGCCACCATATATTTT; CDR3: CSARDLSVATIYF
size: .; D: .; V: TRBV30; J: TRBJ2-5; DNA: TGTGCCTGGAGCACGACTAGGGTAGAAGAGACCCAGTACTTC; CDR3: CAWSTTRVEETQYF